The 5 T cell receptor beta chains reported below all come from one sample, sequenced in a study of blood T cell repertoires in COVID-19. Assay: immunoSEQ multiplex PCR; the TCRdb copy retains only in-frame clones and omits some. The table records about 130,000 clones, more than 85% of them present only once. The sequenced sample was peripheral blood. The receptors shown here come from a man aged 60-69 years with COVID-19, enrolled during active disease.

The genes are TRBV11-2 and TRBJ1-2; a weak D match, TRBD1 (5 bases). The CDR3 length is 15 residues. The V end lost 5 bases, the J end lost 5 bases, and 18 bases lay between the germline ends. Per germline, CDR1 SGHAT and CDR2 FQNNGV. The CDR3 DNA reads TGTGCCAGCAGCCCTGGGGCGGGGCTGCGGTATGGCTACACCTTC. Its translation is CASSPGAGLRYGYTF.

The J gene is TRBJ1-3, the V gene TRBV29-1; D not certain. CDR1 is SQVTM, CDR2 ANQGSEA, per germline. The CDR3 contains 11 residues. V was cut by 8 bases and J by 2 bases, with 7 bases left in between. The CDR3 DNA reads TGCAGCACTAGAACTGGAAACACCATATATTTT. Protein sequence: CSTRTGNTIYF.

The V and J genes are TRBV19 and TRBJ2-3; 7 nucleotides align to TRBD1. Germline values: CDR1 LNHDA, CDR2 SQIVND (reference sequence). J gave up 4 bases and V 5 bases, and 9 bases lay outside the gene matches. This CDR3 is built from 15 residues. The CDR3 sequence is CASSVRRTGADTQYF. Here the CDR3 DNA reads TGTGCCAGTAGTGTCCGACGGACAGGCGCAGATACGCAGTATTTT.

A single count supports this clone. V is TRBV7-3 and J is TRBJ2-1, with 7 bases aligning to TRBD2. The length of the CDR3 is 15 residues. From germline, CDR1 is SGHTA and CDR2 FQGTGA. The V and J ends lost 4 bases and 2 bases, in that order; junction bases with no gene match: 5. The CDR3 reads CASSSGTNTYNEQFF. The DNA of the CDR3 is TGTGCCAGCAGCTCCGGGACTAACACCTACAATGAGCAGTTCTTC.

CDR3 coding DNA: TGTGCCATCAGTGAGAGCCCCCCAGGGTCCGCGAGCAATCAGCCCCAGCATTTT. This gives the protein CAISESPPGSASNQPQHF. V is TRBV10-3 and J is TRBJ1-5, with D perhaps matching TRBD1 (5 bases). Trimming stripped 2 bases from V and 1 base from J, with 18 bases between. The CDR3 runs 18 residues. The germline V gene has CDR1 ENHRY and CDR2 SYGVKD.